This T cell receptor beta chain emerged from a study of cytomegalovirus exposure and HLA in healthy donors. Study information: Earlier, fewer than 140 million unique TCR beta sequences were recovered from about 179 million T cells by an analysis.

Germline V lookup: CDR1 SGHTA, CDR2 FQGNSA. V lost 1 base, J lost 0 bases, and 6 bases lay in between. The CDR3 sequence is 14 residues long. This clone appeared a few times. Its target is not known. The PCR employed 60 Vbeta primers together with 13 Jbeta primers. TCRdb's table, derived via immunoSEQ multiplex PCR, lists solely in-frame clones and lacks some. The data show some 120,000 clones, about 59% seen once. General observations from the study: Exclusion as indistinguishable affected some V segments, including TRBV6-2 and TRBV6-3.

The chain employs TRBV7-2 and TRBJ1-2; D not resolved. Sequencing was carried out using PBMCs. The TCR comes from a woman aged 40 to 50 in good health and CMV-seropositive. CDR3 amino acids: CASSLVAANYGYTF. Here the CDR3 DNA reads TGTGCCAGCAGCTTAGTAGCGGCTAACTATGGCTACACCTTC.